This T cell receptor beta chain was recovered during a study of shared clonotypes between healthy human individuals. The overall study: The plates for each donor numbered three CD4 naive, three CD4 memory, two CD8 naive and one CD8 memory.

Genomic DNA per cell subset filled all wells of several immunoSEQ plates. Generated by immunoSEQ multiplex PCR, the TCRdb table keeps only in-frame clones and is missing some. The sample lists some 2.1 million clones, just over 90% occurring once. Findings and limits, study-wide: The study generally estimated greater richness for naive than memory subsets.

As to this clone: The antigen is not known.

As defined, naive CD8 cells were CD45RO-negative and positively selected for CCR7, with terminally differentiated effector memory CD45RA+ cells excluded. Germline V gives CDR1 MNHEY, CDR2 SMNVEV (reference sequence). This CDR3 comprises 14 residues. Deletions cut 5 bases from V and 6 bases from J, with 14 bases between. The sequenced material came from naive CD8+ T cells from PBMCs. The TCR was taken from a man aged 18 to 29 in good health. Some clones in this sample may be carry-over from other donors' samples. This chain uses TRBV27 with TRBJ2-1; no definite D call. DNA of the CDR3: TGTGCCAGCAGTGTTTCGGGTCTGCTCAATGAGCAGTTCTTC. Translation: CASSVSGLLNEQFF.